Included here is one T cell receptor (beta chain) sequence, with context. The antigen remains undetermined. In the source study's methods: Filtering was not the same, since immunoSEQ gave junction-only sequences without quality scores. The method was immunoSEQ multiplex PCR; TCRdb's version includes in-frame clones alone and lacks a portion of them. V and J calls and clone size are given by that table; D and trimming were obtained from the DNA. The sample contains about 680,000 clones, about 90% of which appear only once. This sample stems from a study of shared clonotypes between healthy human individuals. Study-wide results and caveats: Against clonotypes common to all four donors, non-shared ones had lower generation probabilities. Estimated richness was generally greater in naive than memory subsets. Large depth notwithstanding, sorted-subset sequencing proved incomplete by rarefaction.

It was CD45RO-negative cells, positively selected for CCR7, that made up naive CD8 cells, with terminally differentiated effector memory CD45RA+ cells excluded. The V end was cut by 1 base, the J end by 6 bases, with 10 bases between. The germline gives CDR1 MNHNS, CDR2 SASEGT. CDR3 size: 14 residues. J is TRBJ2-4 and V is TRBV6-1; the D gene is possibly TRBD1 (5 bases). The TCR originated in a man aged 25 to 40 in good health. The sequenced sample consisted of naive CD8+ T cells sorted from blood. CDR3 nucleotides: TGTGCCAGCAGTGAAGGTACAGGTCCAAACATTCAGTACTTC. Its translation is CASSEGTGPNIQYF.